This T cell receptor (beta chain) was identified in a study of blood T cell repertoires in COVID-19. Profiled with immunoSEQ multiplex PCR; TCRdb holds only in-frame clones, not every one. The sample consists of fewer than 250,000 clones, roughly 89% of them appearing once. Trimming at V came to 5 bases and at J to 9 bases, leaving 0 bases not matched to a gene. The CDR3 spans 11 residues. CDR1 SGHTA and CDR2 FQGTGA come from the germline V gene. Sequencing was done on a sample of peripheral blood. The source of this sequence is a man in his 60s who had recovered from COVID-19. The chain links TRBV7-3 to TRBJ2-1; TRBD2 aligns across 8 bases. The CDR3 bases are TGTGCCAGCAGCCTAGCGGGTGAGCAGTTCTTC. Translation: CASSLAGEQFF.